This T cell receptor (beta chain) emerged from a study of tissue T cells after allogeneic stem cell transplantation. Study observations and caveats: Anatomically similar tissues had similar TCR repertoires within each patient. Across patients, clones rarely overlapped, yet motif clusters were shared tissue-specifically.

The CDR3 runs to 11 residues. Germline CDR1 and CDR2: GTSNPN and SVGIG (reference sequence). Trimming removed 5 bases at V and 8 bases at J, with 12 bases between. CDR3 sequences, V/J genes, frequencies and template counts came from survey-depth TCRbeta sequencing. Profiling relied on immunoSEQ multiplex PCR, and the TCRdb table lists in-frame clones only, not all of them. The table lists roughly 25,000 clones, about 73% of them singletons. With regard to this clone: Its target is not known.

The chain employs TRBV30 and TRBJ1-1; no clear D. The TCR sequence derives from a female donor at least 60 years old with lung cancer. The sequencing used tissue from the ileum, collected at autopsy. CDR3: CAWSWETEAFF. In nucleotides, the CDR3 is TGTGCCTGGTCTTGGGAGACAGAAGCTTTCTTT.